One sample yielded the 16 T cell receptor beta chains listed below, sequenced in a study of blood T cells in healthy people across ages. The authors ran a second PCR of roughly 6 to 12 cycles using a sample-barcoded 5' primer and a J-beta primer mix. TCRdb reanalysed the 5' RACE reads using MiXCR and keeps one entry per CDR3 protein. The sample records around 900,000 distinct CDR3 sequences, 29% being singletons. The sequenced sample consisted of blood. Receptors were obtained from a woman of 80 years or more in good health.

On this clonotype: One end of the junction is discordant with germline, which a read error may explain. The chain joins TRBV6-1 to TRBJ1-1; the match to TRBD1 covers 7 bases. CDR1 is MNHNS, CDR2 SASEGT, per germline. This CDR3 contains 17 residues. In DNA, the CDR3 is TGTGCCAGCAGTCCTGGGACAGCCGGGCTCATGAACACTGAAACTTTCTTT. Protein: CASSPGTAGLMNTETFF.

The chain carries TRBV20-1 and TRBJ2-3; D gene unclear. This CDR3 has 11 residues. V dropped 5 bases and J dropped 6 bases, with 9 bases sitting between them. CDR1 and CDR2 (germline): DFQATT, SNEGSKA (reference sequence). The CDR3 DNA reads TGCAGTGCTGTATGGGTGGATACGCAGTATTTT. It specifies CSAVWVDTQYF.

The genes are TRBV7-3 and TRBJ2-5; D gene unclear. Deletions cut 5 bases from V and 3 bases from J, with 10 bases between. Germline loops: CDR1 SGHTA, CDR2 FQGTGA. The CDR3 extends over 13 amino acids. CDR3: CASSPVEEETQYF. The CDR3 coding sequence is TGTGCCAGCAGCCCAGTCGAGGAAGAGACCCAGTACTTC. Supplemented by reference TRBV7-3 and TRBJ2-5, the full variable domain reads GAGVSQTPSNKVTEKGKYVELRCDPISGHTALYWYRQSLGQGPEFLIYFQGTGAADDSGLPNDRFFAVRPEGSVSTLKIQRTERGDSAVYLCASSPVEEETQYFGPGTRLLVL.

This clonotype was counted at least ten times. The V call is TRBV20-1, the J call TRBJ2-7, with D unclear. The V end was cut by 3 bases, the J end by 3 bases, with 6 bases between. Germline CDR1 DFQATT, CDR2 SNEGSKA (reference sequence). CDR3 length: 11 residues. Here the CDR3 DNA reads TGCAGTGCTAGTGAAATCTACGAGCAGTACTTC. It is translated as CSASEIYEQYF.

V usage is TRBV28 and J usage is TRBJ2-7; possible D gene TRBD2, 7 bases. The CDR3 covers 15 residues. In germline, CDR1 is MDHEN, CDR2 SYDVKM. The V end was cut by 3 bases, the J end by 7 bases, with 19 bases between. In DNA, the CDR3 is TGTGCCAGCAGTTTTGGGGGGGCCTTCTACAATGAGCAGTACTTC. Protein: CASSFGGAFYNEQYF.

This clonotype has a count of ten or more. The chain is built from TRBV29-1 and TRBJ2-1, with 7 bases fitting TRBD1. Germline trimming cut 6 bases from V and 0 bases from J; bases unmatched to any gene: 8. The germline CDR1 and CDR2 sequences are SQVTM and ANQGSEA. The CDR3 has 15 amino acids. The DNA for the CDR3 is TGCAGCGTACCCAGACAGGGCAACTCCTACAATGAGCAGTTCTTC. Amino acid sequence: CSVPRQGNSYNEQFF.

Many counts were recorded for this clonotype. The chain recombines TRBV24-1 with TRBJ2-5; perhaps TRBD1 as D (6 bases). The ends were cut back, 4 bases at V and 4 bases at J, with 15 bases in the middle. The CDR3 contains 15 residues. Germline V lookup: CDR1 KGHDR, CDR2 SFDVKD. The CDR3 coding sequence is TGTGCCACCAGTGACCACGGACAGTCATTAGAGACCCAGTACTTC. Encoded protein: CATSDHGQSLETQYF.

This clonotype was counted at least ten times. The chain uses TRBV4-2 and TRBJ1-4; no definite D call. Trimming stripped 2 bases from V and 3 bases from J, with 13 bases between. From germline, CDR1 is LGHNA and CDR2 YNFKEQ. CDR3 length: 16 residues. The CDR3 sequence: CASSQLETTANEKLFF. In nucleotides, the CDR3 is TGTGCCAGCAGCCAACTCGAGACCACGGCTAATGAAAAACTGTTTTTT.

This clonotype was picked up many times. The chain carries TRBV4-3 and TRBJ2-3; D is possibly TRBD2 (7 bases). The germline V and J ends were trimmed by 1 base and 3 bases, with 11 bases remaining between them. In germline, CDR1 is LGHNA, CDR2 YSLEER. CDR3 length: 15 amino acids. The CDR3 DNA reads as TGCGCCAGCAGCCAAGGGGAGGGGGGAACAGATACGCAGTATTTT. Protein product: CASSQGEGGTDTQYF.

This clonotype was seen at least ten times. The chain has TRBV7-9 and TRBJ2-3; TRBD2 might be the D (7 bases). Germline V gene lookup returns CDR1 SEHNR and CDR2 FQNEAQ (reference sequence). This CDR3 has 15 amino acids. Trimming took off 5 bases at V and 0 bases at J, with 12 bases between the two ends. In DNA form, the CDR3 reads TGTGCCAGCAGCCCCGGGGGGCTTAGCACAGATACGCAGTATTTT. It yields the protein CASSPGGLSTDTQYF.

The V and J genes are TRBV6-1 and TRBJ1-5; possibly TRBD1 for D (5 bases). The CDR3 length is 13 residues. The germline gives CDR1 MNHNS, CDR2 SASEGT. The ends were cut back, 9 bases at V and 5 bases at J, with 14 bases in the middle. CDR3 in amino acids: CASRGAPDQPQHF. The DNA of the CDR3 is TGTGCCAGTCGCGGGGCTCCAGATCAGCCCCAGCATTTT.

This clonotype was observed a handful of times. This chain connects TRBV6-6 to TRBJ1-5; D possibly corresponds to TRBD1 (5 bases). V was pared by 6 bases and J by 1 base, with 16 bases between. The CDR3 runs 16 residues. Germline CDR1 and CDR2: MNHNY and SVGAGI (reference sequence). This CDR3 reads CASSDHGGKSNQPQHF. The CDR3 DNA reads TGTGCCAGCAGCGACCATGGGGGGAAAAGCAATCAGCCCCAGCATTTT.

This clonotype came up many times. V gene TRBV29-1 combines with J gene TRBJ1-2; D unresolved. The CDR3 spans 12 residues. V lost 3 bases to trimming and J lost 4 bases, with 9 bases between them. CDR1 is SQVTM, CDR2 ANQGSEA, per germline. The CDR3 sequence is CSVDGPSYGYTF. The CDR3 DNA sequence: TGCAGCGTTGATGGGCCATCCTATGGCTACACCTTC.

The CDR3 nucleotides are TGTGCCAGCAGCTTGCTCGACCGGGGACGTGGGGGCACTGAAGCTTTCTTT. Its protein product is CASSLLDRGRGGTEAFF. This chain uses TRBV5-4 with TRBJ1-1; D perhaps matches TRBD1 (5 bases). This CDR3 region has 17 residues. The ends were cut back, 1 base at V and 4 bases at J, with 20 bases in the middle. Germline CDR1 and CDR2: SGHNT and YYREEE (reference sequence).

As for this clonotype: This may arise from a read error, as a much more abundant clone is one base away. The chain links TRBV10-3 to TRBJ1-1; D gene uncertain. V gave up 6 bases and J gave up 1 base, with 15 bases separating them. Germline V lookup: CDR1 ENHRY, CDR2 SYGVKD. CDR3 length equals 15 residues. The CDR3 DNA follows: TGTGCCATCAGGGACCGTGTAAAGGCGAACACTGAAGCTTTCTTT. Translating it yields CAIRDRVKANTEAFF.

This clonotype showed up just a few times. A much larger clone sits a single nucleotide away, making a read error possible. The gene calls are TRBV27 and TRBJ2-5; 10 bases fit TRBD1. From germline, CDR1 is MNHEY and CDR2 SMNVEV (reference sequence). The CDR3 length is 16 residues. In DNA form, the CDR3 reads TGTGCCGGCAGTTTATCTGGCGGGACAGGGGTGGAGACCCAGTACTTC. Its translation is CAGSLSGGTGVETQYF.